Listed below are T cell receptor beta chains from one sample, sequenced in a study of blood T cells in healthy people across ages. One entry per CDR3 protein results from TCRdb running MiXCR on the 5' RACE reads. Of some 710,000 distinct CDR3 sequences listed, 46% are singletons. The sequenced sample consisted of blood. These TCRs come from an older man in good health. Each CDR3 is given with its conserved first and last residue. D genes are given only for firm matches. Size tells how often a clone was seen (once, few, many) or the class of an expanded clone, and some rows leave it out.

CDR3aa | CDR3nt | j_gene | v_gene | abundance | d_gene
CAISEPRDRNNEQFF | TGTGCCATCAGTGAGCCTCGGGACAGGAACAATGAGCAGTTCTTC | TRBJ2-1 | TRBV10-3 | . | TRBD1
CASSTTGGAYEQYF | TGTGCCAGCAGTACTACGGGAGGTGCCTACGAGCAGTACTTC | TRBJ2-7 | TRBV7-9 | many | TRBD2
CASNKGGGETQYF | TGTGCCAGCAATAAGGGAGGGGGAGAGACCCAGTACTTC | TRBJ2-5 | TRBV6-6 | few | .
CASSSPDEQFF | TGTGCCAGCAGTTCCCCCGATGAGCAGTTCTTC | TRBJ2-1 | TRBV6-5 | . | .
CASSVRLAGETQYF | TGTGCCAGCAGCGTTCGACTAGCGGGAGAGACCCAGTACTTC | TRBJ2-5 | TRBV9 | . | TRBD2
CASSPNLAGGYNEQYF | TGTGCCAGCAGTCCGAACCTAGCGGGGGGATACAATGAGCAGTACTTC | TRBJ2-5 | TRBV12-3/TRBV12-4 | . | TRBD2
CASSYTTSGYNNEQFF | TGTGCCAGCAGTTACACGACTAGCGGGTACAACAATGAGCAGTTCTTC | TRBJ2-1 | TRBV6-6 | few | TRBD2
CASSQGLAGANNEQYF | TGTGCCAGCAGCCAAGGGCTAGCGGGAGCGAATAATGAGCAGTACTTC | TRBJ2-7 | TRBV3-1 | once | TRBD2
CASSLVAGGVGGVNTEAFF | TGTGCCAGCAGTTTGGTGGCAGGGGGAGTTGGTGGGGTGAACACTGAAGCTTTCTTT | TRBJ1-1 | TRBV12-3/TRBV12-4 | . | TRBD1
CASSSWTSGIIQETQYF | TGTGCCAGCAGTTCGTGGACTAGCGGGATAATCCAAGAGACCCAGTACTTC | TRBJ2-5 | TRBV6-5 | . | TRBD2
CAWISSGSNVGDNEQYF | TGTGCCTGGATTTCTAGCGGGAGCAATGTCGGAGACAATGAGCAGTACTTC | TRBJ2-7 | TRBV30 | . | TRBD2
CASSVSTVGETQYF | TGTGCCAGCAGTGTCTCTACAGTGGGAGAGACCCAGTACTTC | TRBJ2-5 | TRBV6-5 | many | .
CSVATIGNNEQFF | TGCAGCGTCGCCACCATAGGAAACAATGAGCAGTTCTTC | TRBJ2-1 | TRBV29-1 | once | .
CASSRDRSEQFF | TGTGCCAGCAGCCGGGACAGGAGCGAGCAGTTCTTC | TRBJ2-1 | TRBV9 | . | TRBD1
CAISAGRDSQETQYF | TGTGCCATCAGCGCCGGCCGGGACAGCCAAGAGACCCAGTACTTC | TRBJ2-5 | TRBV10-3 | . | TRBD1
CSARQGNIQYF | TGCAGCGCTAGACAAGGCAACATTCAGTACTTC | TRBJ2-4 | TRBV29-1 | . | .
CSASVGLAGFEQYF | TGCAGTGCTAGTGTGGGACTAGCGGGATTCGAGCAGTACTTC | TRBJ2-7 | TRBV20-1 | . | TRBD2
CASRDRSSYGYTF | TGTGCCAGCAGAGATCGGAGTAGTTATGGCTACACCTTC | TRBJ1-2 | TRBV5-4 | few | .
CASSSVGGPYNEQFF | TGTGCCAGCAGTTCTGTCGGAGGGCCGTACAATGAGCAGTTCTTC | TRBJ2-1 | TRBV27 | few | .
CVSATPGITYEQYF | TGTGTCAGTGCGACGCCAGGGATTACCTACGAGCAGTACTTC | TRBJ2-7 | TRBV28 | . | .
CASSLAGRVDTQYF | TGTGCCAGCAGCTTAGCGGGACGGGTAGATACGCAGTATTTT | TRBJ2-3 | TRBV7-9 | . | .
CSVDGAPSTDTQYF | TGCAGCGTTGACGGGGCACCTAGCACAGATACGCAGTATTTT | TRBJ2-3 | TRBV29-1 | . | .
CASSPQGARGTDERFF | TGTGCCAGCAGCCCCCAGGGGGCTAGGGGGACGGATGAGCGGTTCTTC | TRBJ2-1 | TRBV7-2 | . | TRBD1
CASSSSWGRGDSYEQFF | TGTGCCAGCAGCTCCTCGTGGGGGCGGGGGGACTCCTACGAGCAGTTCTTC | TRBJ2-1 | TRBV7-9 | . | TRBD2
CASSDSIGVNEQFF | TGTGCCAGCAGTGACTCGATAGGGGTCAATGAGCAGTTCTTC | TRBJ2-1 | TRBV6-6 | . | .
CAISENSLLDNSPLHF | TGTGCCATCAGTGAAAACAGCCTTTTGGATAATTCACCCCTCCACTTT | TRBJ1-6 | TRBV10-3 | few | .
CSAKDEERKNTGELFF | TGCAGTGCTAAAGATGAGGAGCGGAAGAACACCGGGGAGCTGTTTTTT | TRBJ2-2 | TRBV20-1 | . | .
CSARLEGSYNEQFF | TGCAGTGCTAGATTAGAGGGTTCCTACAATGAGCAGTTCTTC | TRBJ2-1 | TRBV20-1 | . | .
CASSQDPAKMGEETQYF | TGTGCCAGCAGCCAAGATCCGGCGAAGATGGGGGAAGAGACCCAGTACTTC | TRBJ2-5 | TRBV3-1 | . | .
CASSLGPYEGVGGEQFF | TGTGCCAGCAGCTTAGGCCCCTATGAGGGAGTGGGAGGTGAGCAGTTCTTC | TRBJ2-1 | TRBV7-2 | few | .
CAGSLGFSNQPQHF | TGTGCCGGCAGTCTTGGTTTTAGCAATCAGCCCCAGCATTTT | TRBJ1-5 | TRBV12-3/TRBV12-4 | . | .
CASSLRGTGESPLHF | TGTGCCAGCAGTCTTCGAGGGACAGGGGAATCACCCCTCCACTTT | TRBJ1-6 | TRBV27 | many | TRBD1
CASSPTGWSNQPQHF | TGTGCCAGCAGTCCGACAGGGTGGAGCAATCAGCCCCAGCATTTT | TRBJ1-5 | TRBV27 | . | TRBD1
CASSYTAVSLETQYF | TGTGCCAGCAGTTACACGGCGGTATCCCTAGAGACCCAGTACTTC | TRBJ2-5 | TRBV6-2/TRBV6-3 | few | .
CSAQRGAGNEQFF | TGCAGTGCCCAGCGGGGGGCGGGGAATGAGCAGTTCTTC | TRBJ2-1 | TRBV20-1 | . | TRBD2
CSARDWTSGSPQYF | TGCAGTGCTAGAGATTGGACTAGCGGGAGCCCCCAGTACTTC | TRBJ2-5 | TRBV20-1 | . | TRBD2
CASSQLLSTGTNCGYTF | TGCGCCAGCAGCCAACTCCTATCGACAGGGACAAACTGTGGCTACACCTTC | TRBJ1-2 | TRBV4-1 | . | TRBD1
CASSLGGELTYNEQFF | TGTGCCAGCAGTTTAGGGGGGGAGCTTACCTACAATGAGCAGTTCTTC | TRBJ2-1 | TRBV12-3/TRBV12-4 | . | .
CASSLSGTRDLETQYF | TGTGCCAGCAGCTTATCCGGAACCCGGGACTTAGAGACCCAGTACTTC | TRBJ2-5 | TRBV11-3 | many | .
CASSPRDAGRTTEAFF | TGTGCCAGCAGTCCTCGTGATGCAGGGAGGACCACTGAAGCTTTCTTT | TRBJ1-1 | TRBV12-3/TRBV12-4 | . | .
CSASRGPDTQYF | TGCAGTGCTAGTCGAGGGCCCGATACGCAGTATTTT | TRBJ2-3 | TRBV20-1 | many | .
CSGHRGRQETQYF | TGCAGCGGGCACAGGGGGCGGCAAGAGACCCAGTACTTC | TRBJ2-5 | TRBV29-1 | . | TRBD1
CASSVGNRATNEKLFF | TGTGCCAGCAGCGTAGGAAACAGGGCAACTAATGAAAAACTGTTTTTT | TRBJ1-4 | TRBV9 | . | .
CASSPQALVSTGSEQFF | TGCGCCAGCAGCCCCCAAGCCCTAGTCTCCACAGGGTCTGAGCAGTTCTTC | TRBJ2-1 | TRBV4-3 | few | .
CASSTRLSGSADTQYF | TGCGCCAGCAGCACCCGTCTTAGCGGGAGCGCAGATACGCAGTATTTT | TRBJ2-3 | TRBV5-1 | . | TRBD2
CASRQSGMRGASYEQYF | TGTGCCAGCAGACAAAGCGGAATGCGGGGGGCTTCCTACGAGCAGTACTTC | TRBJ2-7 | TRBV7-3 | . | TRBD2
CSSGTGQGYTF | TGCAGCTCCGGGACAGGGCAAGGCTACACCTTC | TRBJ1-2 | TRBV29-1 | few | TRBD1
CATSRNGGAADTQYF | TGTGCCACCAGCAGAAACGGGGGGGCGGCAGATACGCAGTATTTT | TRBJ2-3 | TRBV15 | . | TRBD2
CASSLESGRMSSYNEQFF | TGTGCCAGCAGCTTAGAAAGCGGGAGGATGAGCTCCTACAATGAGCAGTTCTTC | TRBJ2-1 | TRBV11-2 | once | TRBD2
CASSKALRAGGQNTEAFF | TGTGCCAGCAGCAAAGCGCTACGGGCAGGGGGCCAGAACACTGAAGCTTTCTTT | TRBJ1-1 | TRBV21-1 | few | .
CASSVDQGRSANYGYTF | TGTGCCAGCAGCGTAGACCAGGGGAGGTCCGCTAACTATGGCTACACCTTC | TRBJ1-2 | TRBV9 | . | .
CATQDASSYNEQFF | TGTGCCACCCAGGACGCGAGCTCCTACAATGAGCAGTTCTTC | TRBJ2-1 | TRBV24-1 | many | .
CASSFLPGTSGSEQYF | TGTGCCAGCAGCTTCCTCCCCGGGACTAGCGGGAGCGAGCAGTACTTC | TRBJ2-7 | TRBV11-2 | few | TRBD2
CSPSRGDTEAFF | TGCAGTCCTTCCAGGGGAGACACTGAAGCTTTCTTT | TRBJ1-1 | TRBV20-1 | . | .
CASSSGTADFTDTQYF | TGTGCCAGCAGTTCCGGGACCGCAGATTTCACAGATACGCAGTATTTT | TRBJ2-3 | TRBV28 | few | .
CASSTGTYIQETQYF | TGTGCCAGCAGCACCGGGACATACATACAAGAGACCCAGTACTTC | TRBJ2-5 | TRBV6-2/TRBV6-3 | . | .
CAWSPRTGGPDTQYF | TGTGCCTGGAGTCCCAGAACAGGGGGCCCAGATACGCAGTATTTT | TRBJ2-3 | TRBV30 | . | TRBD1
CSASAGLGGDTGAFF | TGCAGTGCTAGTGCTGGGCTTGGAGGGGACACTGGAGCTTTCTTT | TRBJ1-1 | TRBV20-1 | . | .
CASSLGRGTDYEQYF | TGTGCCAGCAGCTTAGGGCGCGGGACAGACTACGAGCAGTACTTC | TRBJ2-7 | TRBV7-6 | . | .